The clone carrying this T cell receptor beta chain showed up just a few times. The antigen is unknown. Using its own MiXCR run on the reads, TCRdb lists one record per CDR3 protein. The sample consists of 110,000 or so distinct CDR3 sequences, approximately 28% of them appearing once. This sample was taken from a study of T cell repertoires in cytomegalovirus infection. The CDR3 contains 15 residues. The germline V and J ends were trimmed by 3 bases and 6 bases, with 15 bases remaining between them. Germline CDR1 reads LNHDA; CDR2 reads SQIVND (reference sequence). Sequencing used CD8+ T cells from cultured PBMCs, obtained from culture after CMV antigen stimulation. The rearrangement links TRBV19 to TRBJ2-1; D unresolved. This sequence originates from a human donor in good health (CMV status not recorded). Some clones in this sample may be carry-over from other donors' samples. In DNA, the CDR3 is TGTGCCAGTAGTATCAGACAAGGGTGGGTCAATGAGCAGTTCTTC. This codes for CASSIRQGWVNEQFF.